Each of the 28 T cell receptor beta chains below was sequenced from the same sample in a study of cytomegalovirus exposure and HLA in healthy donors. The PCR used 60 Vbeta and 13 Jbeta primers. Profiling relied on immunoSEQ multiplex PCR, and the TCRdb table lists in-frame clones only, not all of them. The table records under 150,000 clones, about 70% of them present only once. The sample was PBMCs. These receptors all stem from a middle-aged woman in good health and CMV-seronegative.

V is TRBV19 and J is TRBJ2-2; possibly TRBD1 for D (6 bases). Germline CDR1 LNHDA, CDR2 SQIVND (reference sequence). Deletions cut 4 bases from V and 5 bases from J, with 8 bases between. This CDR3 contains 13 residues. This CDR3 reads CASSTQGTGELFF. DNA for the CDR3: TGTGCCAGTAGTACTCAGGGGACCGGGGAGCTGTTTTTT. Full variable domain (outside the CDR3, taken from reference TRBV19 and TRBJ2-2): DGGITQSPKYLFRKEGQNVTLSCEQNLNHDAMYWYRQDPGQGLRLIYYSQIVNDFQKGDIAEGYSVSREKKESFPLTVTSAQKNPTAFYLCASSTQGTGELFFGEGSRLTVL.

This sequence joins TRBV27 and TRBJ1-6; D not resolved. This CDR3 region has 18 residues. Trimming left V 1 base short and J 7 bases short, with 20 bases between. In germline, CDR1 is MNHEY, CDR2 SMNVEV (reference sequence). The DNA of the CDR3 is TGTGCCAGCAGTTTATTGTTTAGAGAGAGGAGTGCCAATTCACCCCTCCACTTT. Amino acid sequence: CASSLLFRERSANSPLHF.

V gene TRBV19 combines with J gene TRBJ2-2, with a tentative D call TRBD1 (6 bases). The V gene's germline CDR1 is LNHDA and CDR2 SQIVND (reference sequence). With 3 bases removed from V and 6 bases from J, the gap between germline ends came to 11 bases. The CDR3 covers 14 residues. CDR3 sequence (DNA): TGTGCCAGTAGTATTTGGGCAGGGGCCGGGGAGCTGTTTTTT. Residues: CASSIWAGAGELFF.

The V and J genes are TRBV7-5 and TRBJ2-5; the table's D call, TRBD2, has no DNA check behind it. TRBV7-5 has pseudogene status. CDR3 length: 17 amino acids. CDR3 sequence (DNA): TGTGTCAGAAGCTTTGGTGAACTAGCGAACAACCGAGAGACCCAGTACTTC. This sequence encodes CVRSFGELANNRETQYF.

The chain recombines TRBV2 with TRBJ2-3; perhaps TRBD2 as D (5 bases). Germline lookup yields CDR1 SNHLY and CDR2 FYNNEI. The V end was cut by 5 bases, the J end by 0 bases, with 15 bases between. The CDR3 extends over 16 amino acids. This chain's CDR3 is CASSYLHRTSTDTQYF. In nucleotides, the CDR3 is TGTGCCAGCAGTTACCTACATCGGACTAGCACAGATACGCAGTATTTT. Looking up the rest from reference TRBV2 and TRBJ2-3 gives the full variable domain: EPEVTQTPSHQVTQMGQEVILRCVPISNHLYFYWYRQILGQKVEFLVSFYNNEISEKSEIFDDQFSVERPDGSNFTLKIRSTKLEDSAMYFCASSYLHRTSTDTQYFGPGTRLTVL.

Comment on this clone: Additional DNA sequences in this sample encode the identical CDR3. The chain employs TRBV5-1 and TRBJ2-7, with a weak D call TRBD1 (5 bases). The germline gives CDR1 SGHRS, CDR2 YFSETQ. The CDR3 is made up of 14 amino acids. V was clipped by 3 bases and J by 1 base, with 11 bases between them. The CDR3 coding sequence is TGCGCCAGCAGCTCGACAGCTTCGTCCTACGAGCAGTACTTC. It encodes CASSSTASSYEQYF.

The rearrangement links TRBV7-9 to TRBJ1-1; D is unclear. Germline V gene lookup returns CDR1 SEHNR and CDR2 FQNEAQ (reference sequence). The V end lost 6 bases, the J end lost 5 bases, and 13 bases lay between the germline ends. This CDR3 spans 13 amino acids. CDR3 amino acids: CASRVKGGTEAFF. The CDR3 region has the DNA TGTGCCAGCAGGGTTAAGGGCGGGACTGAAGCTTTCTTT.

The rearrangement links TRBV7-9 to TRBJ2-2; TRBD1 matches at 8 bases. CDR3 size: 15 residues. Germline CDR1 is SEHNR and CDR2 is FQNEAQ (reference sequence). Unmatched junction bases numbered 7, after V lost 6 bases and J lost 4 bases. CDR3 sequence reads: CASRTGTGSTGELFF. CDR3 nucleotides: TGTGCCAGCAGAACCGGGACAGGAAGCACCGGGGAGCTGTTTTTT.

This sequence joins TRBV27 and TRBJ1-4; tentative D call: TRBD1 (5 bases). The V gene lost 1 base and the J gene lost 0 bases, with 18 bases spanning the gap. CDR3 length: 19 amino acids. In germline, CDR1 is MNHEY, CDR2 SMNVEV (reference sequence). CDR3 protein: CASSLLGALRRSTNEKLFF. CDR3 bases: TGTGCCAGCAGTTTATTAGGGGCCCTGCGAAGGTCAACTAATGAAAAACTGTTTTTT.

This chain joins TRBV6-1 and TRBJ2-3; TRBD2 aligns across 7 bases. After removal of 6 bases from V and 6 bases from J, the junction contained 9 bases not matched to a gene. The germline gives CDR1 MNHNS, CDR2 SASEGT. This CDR3 comprises 14 residues. In DNA form, the CDR3 reads TGTGCCAGCAGCCGGGACTACCGGGTGGATACGCAGTATTTT. This encodes CASSRDYRVDTQYF.

The chain uses TRBV5-1 and TRBJ1-2, with TRBD1 matching over 8 bases. The CDR3 length is 15 residues. In germline, CDR1 is SGHRS, CDR2 YFSETQ. Trimming at V came to 0 bases and at J to 7 bases, leaving 8 bases not matched to a gene. Here the CDR3 DNA reads TGCGCCAGCAGCTTGGATCCCCAGGGGGCGCGTGGCTACACCTTC. It is translated as CASSLDPQGARGYTF.

The gene calls are TRBV5-8 and TRBJ2-3, with 8 nucleotides matching TRBD1. Looked up from germline, CDR1 is SGHTS and CDR2 is YDEGEE. The CDR3 spans 15 residues. After removal of 3 bases from V and 3 bases from J, the junction contained 6 bases not matched to a gene. The CDR3 sequence: CASSSGQESTDTQYF. The CDR3 nucleotides are TGTGCCAGCAGCTCGGGACAGGAATCAACAGATACGCAGTATTTT.

This rearrangement joins TRBV18 to TRBJ2-7; 10 nucleotides agree with TRBD1. Germline CDR1 and CDR2: KGHSH and LQKENI. V lost 3 bases and J lost 4; bases outside the gene matches: 15. The CDR3 extends over 18 amino acids. The CDR3 is CASSPWERDRGLGYEQYF. The DNA of the CDR3 is TGTGCCAGCTCACCTTGGGAGCGAGACAGGGGGCTAGGGTACGAGCAGTACTTC.

The chain recombines TRBV5-1 with TRBJ2-2, with 7 bases aligning to TRBD1. The CDR3 length is 15 residues. Germline V gives CDR1 SGHRS, CDR2 YFSETQ. The junction had 4 bases not matched to a gene; V was cut back by 2 bases and J by 3 bases. For the CDR3, the DNA is TGCGCCAGCAGCTTAGACAGGGTTTACACCGGGGAGCTGTTTTTT. Translating it yields CASSLDRVYTGELFF. Drawing the rest from reference TRBV5-1 and TRBJ2-2, the complete variable domain is KAGVTQTPRYLIKTRGQQVTLSCSPISGHRSVSWYQQTPGQGLQFLFEYFSETQRNKGNFPGRFSGRQFSNSRSEMNVSTLELGDSALYLCASSLDRVYTGELFFGEGSRLTVL.

This chain joins TRBV6-5 and TRBJ1-2; 8 nucleotides match TRBD1. Trimming at V came to 5 bases and at J to 6 bases, leaving 8 bases not matched to a gene. The CDR3 sequence is 14 residues long. Germline V gives CDR1 MNHEY, CDR2 SVGAGI. Written as DNA, the CDR3 is TGTGCCAGCAGTCAGGAAAACAGGGGGGATGGCTACACCTTC. The encoded protein is CASSQENRGDGYTF.

The chain combines TRBV4-1 with TRBJ2-3; TRBD2 is a possible D gene (5 bases). This CDR3 is built from 16 residues. The ends were cut back, 4 bases at V and 4 bases at J, with 18 bases in the middle. Germline V gives CDR1 MGHRA, CDR2 YSYEKL. DNA for the CDR3: TGCGCCAGCAGCCCTAGAGGGAGCAGAGGGCCAGATACGCAGTATTTT. Translating it yields CASSPRGSRGPDTQYF.

The chain couples TRBV6-5 to TRBJ1-1, with D possibly matching TRBD1 (5 bases). The CDR3 loop spans 15 amino acids. Germline values: CDR1 MNHEY, CDR2 SVGAGI. Trimming removed 6 bases at V and 0 bases at J, with 14 bases between. The CDR3 DNA sequence: TGTGCCAGCAGGGAAAGACAGCTATTGAACACTGAAGCTTTCTTT. Protein sequence: CASRERQLLNTEAFF.

The rearrangement joins TRBV6-4 to TRBJ2-1, with 7 bases that match TRBD1. The CDR3 loop spans 14 amino acids. Trimming cost V 4 bases and J 7 bases; bases outside gene matches: 7. Germline-derived CDR1 and CDR2 are MRHNA and SNTAGT. Written as DNA, the CDR3 is TGTGCCAGCAGTGTGACAGGGTTTAGGAATGAGCAGTTCTTC. This encodes CASSVTGFRNEQFF.

The rearrangement uses TRBV2 and TRBJ2-5; D might be TRBD1 (6 bases). Germline V gene data show CDR1 as SNHLY and CDR2 as FYNNEI. The CDR3 has 13 residues. Trimming removed 7 bases at V and 9 bases at J, with 18 bases between. CDR3 coding DNA: TGTGCCAGCAAGCGGACTGAACAGGGCGCCCAGTACTTC. It is translated as CASKRTEQGAQYF.

This chain links TRBV6-5 with TRBJ2-1; 12 nucleotides line up with TRBD1. Trimming at V came to 8 bases and at J to 9 bases, leaving 2 bases not matched to a gene. The V gene's germline CDR1 is MNHEY and CDR2 SVGAGI. There are 12 residues in the CDR3. The CDR3, as DNA: TGTGCCAGCGGGACAGGGGGCCGTGAGCAGTTCTTC. It encodes CASGTGGREQFF.

The rearrangement uses TRBV27 and TRBJ2-5; TRBD2 matches 7 bases. The DNA matches TRBJ2-7 better at its end, which makes the J call doubtful. The CDR3 contains 14 residues. Germline values: CDR1 MNHEY, CDR2 SMNVEV (reference sequence). The CDR3 DNA sequence: TGTGCCAGCAGTTTTGGGGGGGGGTCCTACGAGCAGTACTTC. It translates to CASSFGGGSYEQYF.

This clone was seen a single time. The chain combines TRBV21-1 with TRBJ2-5; the table calls TRBD2, which could not be checked here. TRBV21-1 is labeled a pseudogene. The CDR3 runs to 19 residues. CDR3 loop: CASSKRPSGRREYQETQYF. Written as DNA, the CDR3 is TGTGCCAGCAGCAAACGGCCTAGCGGGAGGAGGGAGTACCAAGAGACCCAGTACTTC.

A single count supports this clone. J is TRBJ2-3 and V is TRBV5-4; TRBD2 matches 9 bases. The CDR3 is 16 amino acids. Germline CDR1 and CDR2: SGHNT and YYREEE (reference sequence). The V and J ends lost 0 bases and 1 base, in that order; junction bases with no gene match: 3. DNA for the CDR3: TGTGCCAGCAGCTTGGCCAAGCGGGGGGGCACAGATACGCAGTATTTT. This gives the protein CASSLAKRGGTDTQYF.

This clone was counted a few times. The gene calls are TRBV30 and TRBJ1-1; a possible D gene is TRBD1 (5 bases). The V end lost 2 bases, the J end lost 5 bases, and 6 bases lay between the germline ends. CDR3 length: 11 amino acids. Germline V lookup: CDR1 GTSNPN, CDR2 SVGIG (reference sequence). For the CDR3, the DNA is TGTGCCTGGAGTCCAGGGACTGAAGCTTTCTTT. This sequence encodes CAWSPGTEAFF.

V gene TRBV4-1 combines with J gene TRBJ1-5; D is ambiguous. CDR3 length: 17 residues. Between the trimmed V and J ends, which lost 5 bases and 4 bases, there was a span of 21 bases. Per the germline V gene, CDR1 is MGHRA and CDR2 is YSYEKL. CDR3 in DNA: TGCGCCAGCAGCTCCTATGTAGGCGCAGGAGGAAATCAGCCCCAGCATTTT. Translation: CASSSYVGAGGNQPQHF.

This chain joins TRBV7-9 and TRBJ2-5; 8 nucleotides agree with TRBD2. With 1 base clipped from V and 5 bases from J, the junction kept 3 bases outside the gene matches. The CDR3 is 14 residues long. Germline CDR1 SEHNR, CDR2 FQNEAQ (reference sequence). The CDR3 bases are TGTGCCAGCAGCTTAGTTGGCGGGGGGGAGACCCAGTACTTC. It specifies CASSLVGGGETQYF.

The chain has TRBV9 and TRBJ2-3; 11 positions agree with TRBD2. The junction had 2 bases not matched to a gene; V was cut back by 2 bases and J by 3 bases. CDR3 length equals 15 residues. Germline-derived CDR1 and CDR2 are SGDLS and YYNGEE. The CDR3 here is CASSVTSGRTDTQYF. The CDR3 bases are TGTGCCAGCAGCGTTACTAGCGGGAGAACAGATACGCAGTATTTT.

This clone has only a few counts. The chain is built from TRBV6-6 and TRBJ2-1; D is perhaps TRBD1 (5 bases). The germline CDR1 and CDR2 sequences are MNHNY and SVGAGI (reference sequence). V lost 2 bases and J 10 bases, leaving 15 bases between the germline ends. The CDR3 covers 14 residues. The CDR3 nucleotides read TGTGCCAGCAGTTACCCCCCAGACAGCAGGGAGCAGTTCTTC. It is translated as CASSYPPDSREQFF.